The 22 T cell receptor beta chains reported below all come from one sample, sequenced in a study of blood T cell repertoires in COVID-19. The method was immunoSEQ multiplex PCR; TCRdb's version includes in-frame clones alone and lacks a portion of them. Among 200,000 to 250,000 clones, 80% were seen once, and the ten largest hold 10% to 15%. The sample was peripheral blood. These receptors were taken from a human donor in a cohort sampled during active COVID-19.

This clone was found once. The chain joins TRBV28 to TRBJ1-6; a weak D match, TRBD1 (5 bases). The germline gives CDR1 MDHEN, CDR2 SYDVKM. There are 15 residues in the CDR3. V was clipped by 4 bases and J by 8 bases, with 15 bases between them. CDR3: CASSSPGGTHSPLHF. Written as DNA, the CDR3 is TGTGCCAGCAGTTCGCCGGGGGGGACGCATTCACCCCTCCACTTT.

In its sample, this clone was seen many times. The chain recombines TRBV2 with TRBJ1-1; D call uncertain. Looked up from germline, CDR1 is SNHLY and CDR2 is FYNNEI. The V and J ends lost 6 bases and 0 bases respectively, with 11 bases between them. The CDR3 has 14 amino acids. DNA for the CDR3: TGTGCCAGCAGGTATCAGGAGGTGAACACTGAAGCTTTCTTT. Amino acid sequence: CASRYQEVNTEAFF.

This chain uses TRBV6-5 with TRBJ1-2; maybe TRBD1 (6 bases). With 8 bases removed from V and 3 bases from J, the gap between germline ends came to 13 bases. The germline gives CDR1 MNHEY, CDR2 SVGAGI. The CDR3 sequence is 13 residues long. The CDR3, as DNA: TGTGCCAGCGGGCAGGGGTATGACTATGGCTACACCTTC. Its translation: CASGQGYDYGYTF.

The CDR3 region is CASRDIHTGELFF. CDR3 DNA sequence: TGTGCCAGCAGGGACATCCACACCGGGGAGCTGTTTTTT. The V gene is TRBV6-5, the J gene TRBJ2-2; D may be TRBD1 (5 bases). This CDR3 region has 13 residues. V was pared by 6 bases and J by 3 bases, with 8 bases between. Per the germline V gene, CDR1 is MNHEY and CDR2 is SVGAGI.

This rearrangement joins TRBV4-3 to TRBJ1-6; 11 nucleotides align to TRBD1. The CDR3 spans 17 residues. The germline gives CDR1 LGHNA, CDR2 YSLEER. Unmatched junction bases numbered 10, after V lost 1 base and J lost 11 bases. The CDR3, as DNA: TGCGCCAGCAGCCAAGCGCTCGGGACAGGGGGACTGGCACCCCTCCACTTT. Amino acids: CASSQALGTGGLAPLHF.

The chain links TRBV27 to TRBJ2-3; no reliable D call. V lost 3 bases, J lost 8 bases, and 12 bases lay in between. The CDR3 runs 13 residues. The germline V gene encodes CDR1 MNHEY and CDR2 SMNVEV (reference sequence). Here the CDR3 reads CASSFPGGFTQYF. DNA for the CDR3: TGTGCCAGCAGTTTCCCCGGCGGCTTTACGCAGTATTTT.

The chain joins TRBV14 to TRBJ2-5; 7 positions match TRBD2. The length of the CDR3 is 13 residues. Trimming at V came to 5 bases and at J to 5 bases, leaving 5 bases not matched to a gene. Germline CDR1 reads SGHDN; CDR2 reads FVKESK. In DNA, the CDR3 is TGTGCCAGCAGCTCCCGGGGGGACGAGACCCAGTACTTC. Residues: CASSSRGDETQYF.

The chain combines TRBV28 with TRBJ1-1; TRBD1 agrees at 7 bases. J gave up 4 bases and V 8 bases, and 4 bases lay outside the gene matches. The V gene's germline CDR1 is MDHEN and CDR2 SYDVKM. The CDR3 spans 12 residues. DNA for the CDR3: TGTGCCAGCCACAGGGGTCGCACTGAAGCTTTCTTT. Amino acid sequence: CASHRGRTEAFF.

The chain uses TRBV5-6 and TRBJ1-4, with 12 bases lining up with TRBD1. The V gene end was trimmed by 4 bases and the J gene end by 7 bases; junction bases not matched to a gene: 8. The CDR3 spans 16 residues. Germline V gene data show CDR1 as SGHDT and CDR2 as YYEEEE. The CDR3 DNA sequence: TGTGCCAGCAGCATGTTACCGGGACAGGGGGCTGAAAAACTGTTTTTT. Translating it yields CASSMLPGQGAEKLFF.

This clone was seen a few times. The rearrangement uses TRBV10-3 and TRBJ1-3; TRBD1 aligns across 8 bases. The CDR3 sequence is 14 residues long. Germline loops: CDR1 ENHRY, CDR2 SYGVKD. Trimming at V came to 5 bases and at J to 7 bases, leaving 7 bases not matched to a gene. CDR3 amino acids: CAISIDRGANTIYF. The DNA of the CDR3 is TGTGCCATCAGTATCGACAGGGGTGCGAACACCATATATTTT.

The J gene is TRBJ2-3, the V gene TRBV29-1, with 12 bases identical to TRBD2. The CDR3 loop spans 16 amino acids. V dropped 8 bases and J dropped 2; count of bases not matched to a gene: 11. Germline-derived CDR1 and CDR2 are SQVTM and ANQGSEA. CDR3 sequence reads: CSPDVLAGGPTDTQYF. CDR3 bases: TGCAGCCCAGATGTGCTAGCGGGAGGGCCCACAGATACGCAGTATTTT.

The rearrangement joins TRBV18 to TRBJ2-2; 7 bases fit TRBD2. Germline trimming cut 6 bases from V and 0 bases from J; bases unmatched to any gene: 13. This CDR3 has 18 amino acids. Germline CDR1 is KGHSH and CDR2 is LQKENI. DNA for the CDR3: TGTGCCAGCTCCCCCACCACGCCTAGCGGTGCGAACACCGGGGAGCTGTTTTTT. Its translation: CASSPTTPSGANTGELFF.

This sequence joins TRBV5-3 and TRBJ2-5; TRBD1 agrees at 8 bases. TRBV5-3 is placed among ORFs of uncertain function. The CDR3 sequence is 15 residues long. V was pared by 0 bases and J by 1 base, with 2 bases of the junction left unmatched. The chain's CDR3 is CARSLGQGPQETQYF. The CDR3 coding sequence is TGTGCCAGAAGCTTGGGACAGGGGCCCCAAGAGACCCAGTACTTC.

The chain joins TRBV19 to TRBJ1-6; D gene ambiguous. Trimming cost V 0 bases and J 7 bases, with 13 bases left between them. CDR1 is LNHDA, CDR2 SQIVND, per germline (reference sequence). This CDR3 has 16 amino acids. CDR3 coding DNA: TGTGCCAGTAGTATAGATCGGGAAACCCAGAATTCACCCCTCCACTTT. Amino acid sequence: CASSIDRETQNSPLHF.

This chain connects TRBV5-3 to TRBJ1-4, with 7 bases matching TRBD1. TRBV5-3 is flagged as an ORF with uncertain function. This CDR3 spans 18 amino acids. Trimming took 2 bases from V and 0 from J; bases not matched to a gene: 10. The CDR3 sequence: CARSFLVTGSATNEKLFF. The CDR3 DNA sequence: TGTGCCAGAAGCTTTTTGGTGACAGGGTCAGCAACTAATGAAAAACTGTTTTTT.

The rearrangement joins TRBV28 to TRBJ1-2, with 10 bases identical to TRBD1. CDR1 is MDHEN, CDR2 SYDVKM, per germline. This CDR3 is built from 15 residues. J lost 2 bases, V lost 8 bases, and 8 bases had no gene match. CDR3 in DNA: TGTGCCAGCGGTAGGGGGACAGGGGCCAACTATGGCTACACCTTC. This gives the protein CASGRGTGANYGYTF.

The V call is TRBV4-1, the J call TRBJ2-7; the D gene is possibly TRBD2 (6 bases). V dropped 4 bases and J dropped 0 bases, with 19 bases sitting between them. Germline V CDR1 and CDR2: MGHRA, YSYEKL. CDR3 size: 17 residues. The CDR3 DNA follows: TGCGCCAGCAGCCTCCTTCCGAAGGGGACTGACTCCTACGAGCAGTACTTC. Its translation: CASSLLPKGTDSYEQYF.

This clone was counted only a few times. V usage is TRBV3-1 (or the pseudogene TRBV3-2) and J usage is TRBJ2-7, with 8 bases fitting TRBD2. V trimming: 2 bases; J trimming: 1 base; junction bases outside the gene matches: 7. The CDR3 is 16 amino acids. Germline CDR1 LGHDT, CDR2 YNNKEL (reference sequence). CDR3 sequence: CASSQLAGGGSYEQYF. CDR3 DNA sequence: TGTGCCAGCAGCCAACTGGCGGGGGGCGGATCCTACGAGCAGTACTTC.

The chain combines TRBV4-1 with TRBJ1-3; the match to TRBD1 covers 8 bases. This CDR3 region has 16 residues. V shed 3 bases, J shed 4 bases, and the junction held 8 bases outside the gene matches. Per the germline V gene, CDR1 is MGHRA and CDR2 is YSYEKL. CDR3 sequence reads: CASSQAGTGVGNTIYF. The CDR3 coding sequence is TGCGCCAGCAGCCAGGCCGGGACAGGAGTAGGAAACACCATATATTTT.

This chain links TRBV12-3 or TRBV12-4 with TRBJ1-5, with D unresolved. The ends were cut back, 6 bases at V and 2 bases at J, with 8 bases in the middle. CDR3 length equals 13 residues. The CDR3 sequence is CASSLRGNQPQHF. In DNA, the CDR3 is TGTGCCAGCAGCCTAAGAGGCAATCAGCCCCAGCATTTT.

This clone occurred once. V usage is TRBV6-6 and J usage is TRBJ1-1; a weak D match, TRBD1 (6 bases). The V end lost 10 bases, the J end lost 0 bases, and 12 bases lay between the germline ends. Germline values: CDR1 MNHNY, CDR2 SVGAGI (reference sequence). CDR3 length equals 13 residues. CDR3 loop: CAILQGLNTEAFF. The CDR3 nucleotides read TGTGCCATATTACAGGGATTGAACACTGAAGCTTTCTTT.

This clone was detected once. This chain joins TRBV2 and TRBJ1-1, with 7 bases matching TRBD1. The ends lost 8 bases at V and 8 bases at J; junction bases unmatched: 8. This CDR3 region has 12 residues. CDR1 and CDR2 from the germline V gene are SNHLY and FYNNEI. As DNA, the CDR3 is TGTGCCAGCGTTACAGGGGATGAGGAAGCTTTCTTT. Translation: CASVTGDEEAFF.